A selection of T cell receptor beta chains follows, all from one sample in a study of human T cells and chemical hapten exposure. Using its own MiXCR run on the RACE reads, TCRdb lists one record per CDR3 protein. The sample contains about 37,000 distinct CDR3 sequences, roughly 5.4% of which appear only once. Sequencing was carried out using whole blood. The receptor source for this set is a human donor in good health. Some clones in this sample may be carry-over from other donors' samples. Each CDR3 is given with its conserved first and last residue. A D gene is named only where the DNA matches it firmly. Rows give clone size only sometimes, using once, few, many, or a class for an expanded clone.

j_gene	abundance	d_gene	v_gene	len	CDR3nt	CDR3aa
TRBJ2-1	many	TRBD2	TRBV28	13	TGTGCCGGTAGCGGGTCTCGGCAACATGAGCAGTTCTTC	CAGSGSRQHEQFF
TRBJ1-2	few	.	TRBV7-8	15	TGTGCCAGCAGCTTCGCGGAAGCTGGGGGCTATGGCTACACCTTC	CASSFAEAGGYGYTF
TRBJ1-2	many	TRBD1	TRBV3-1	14	TGTGCCAGCAGCCAAGTGGAGGGGGCGAGTGGCTACACCTTC	CASSQVEGASGYTF
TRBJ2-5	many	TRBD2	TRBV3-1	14	TGTGCCAGCAGCCGAAGACTAGCGGGGGCCCGGGAGTACTTC	CASSRRLAGAREYF
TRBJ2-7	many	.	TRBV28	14	TGTGCCAGCAGTTCCCTGCAATGGGGCTACGAGCAGTACTTC	CASSSLQWGYEQYF
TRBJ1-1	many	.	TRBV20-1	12	TGCAGTGCGGTACAGCAGAACACTGAAGCTTTCTTT	CSAVQQNTEAFF
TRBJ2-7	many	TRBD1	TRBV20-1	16	TGCAGTGCTAGAGACCGGGACAGGGGGCACTGGGACGAGCAGTACTTC	CSARDRDRGHWDEQYF
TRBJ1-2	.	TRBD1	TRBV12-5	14	TGTGCTAGTGGTTTGATAGCGGCAGGGGGCGGCTACACCTTC	CASGLIAAGGGYTF
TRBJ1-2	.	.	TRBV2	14	TGTGCCAGCAGGTACGACTCTGTCAACTATGGCTACACCTTC	CASRYDSVNYGYTF
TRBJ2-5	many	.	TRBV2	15	TGTGCCAGCAGTGAAGAAGTGACGGGGGTAGAGACCCAGTACTTC	CASSEEVTGVETQYF
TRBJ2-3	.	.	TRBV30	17	TGTGCCTGGAGCCCCTCGCCAGTCGCACTGGTGCCAGATACGCAGTATTTT	CAWSPSPVALVPDTQYF
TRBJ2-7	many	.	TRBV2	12	TGTGCCAGCAGTACGGATGTCTACGAGCAGTACTTC	CASSTDVYEQYF
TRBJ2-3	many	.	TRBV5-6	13	TGTGCCAGCAGCCCCGTGAGCACAGATACGCAGTATTTT	CASSPVSTDTQYF
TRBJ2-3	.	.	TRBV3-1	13	TGTGCCAGCAGCGTTCAGGGGACGGATACGCAGTATTTT	CASSVQGTDTQYF
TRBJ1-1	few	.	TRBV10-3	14	TGTGCCATCAGTCCACAGGAGGGTGGGACTGAAGCTTTCTTT	CAISPQEGGTEAFF
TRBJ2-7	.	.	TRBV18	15	TGTGCCAGCTCACCACCGAGGGGGGACAGCTACGAGCAGTACTTC	CASSPPRGDSYEQYF